The 29 T cell receptor beta chains below were found in one sample sequenced in a study of T cells in Graves' hyperthyroidism and ophthalmopathy. It was RNA transcripts that yielded the amplified TCR beta CDR3 regions. HTBI primers were used for first-round RT-PCR of the TCR CDR3. TCRdb redid the calling of the multiplex PCR reads with MiXCR, one entry per CDR3 protein. The sample includes fewer than 750,000 distinct CDR3 sequences, approximately 15% of them seen just once. Material for sequencing was blood. These receptors all stem from a woman between 50 and 59 years old with Graves' ophthalmopathy.

This clonotype was recorded many times. V usage is TRBV28 and J usage is TRBJ2-2; TRBD2 matches at 8 bases. Germline CDR1 and CDR2: MDHEN and SYDVKM. The CDR3 sequence is 15 residues long. V lost 1 base and J lost 7; bases outside the gene matches: 5. The CDR3 nucleotides are TGTGCCAGCAGTTTATTTCCGGGAGGGTTCGGGGAGCTGTTTTTT. This codes for CASSLFPGGFGELFF.

This clonotype was observed at least ten times. The chain uses TRBV12-3 or TRBV12-4 and TRBJ2-7; 14 bases fit TRBD2. V shed 5 bases, J shed 4 bases, and the junction held 7 bases outside the gene matches. The CDR3 length is 16 residues. CDR3 coding DNA: TGTGCCAGCAGTCGGACTAGCGGGAGGTTAAGGTACGAGCAGTACTTC. Translation: CASSRTSGRLRYEQYF.

This clonotype was counted only a few times. The chain has TRBV29-1 and TRBJ2-3; 7 bases are a match to TRBD1. J lost 2 bases, V lost 7 bases, and 3 bases had no gene match. The CDR3 is 12 amino acids. Germline V gene lookup returns CDR1 SQVTM and CDR2 ANQGSEA. In DNA form, the CDR3 reads TGCAGCGCCGACAGGGACACAGATACGCAGTATTTT. Residues: CSADRDTDTQYF.

This clonotype was seen only a few times. V usage is TRBV7-8 and J usage is TRBJ1-6; 8 bases are shared with TRBD1. CDR1 and CDR2 (germline): SGHVS, FQNEAQ. The J segment lost 0 bases and the V segment lost 4 bases, leaving 5 bases of the junction unmatched. This CDR3 spans 17 amino acids. CDR3 nucleotide sequence: TGTGCCAGCAGCTCCAGGACAGGGAGCTCCTATAATTCACCCCTCCACTTT. Protein: CASSSRTGSSYNSPLHF.

There are many counts of this clonotype. This chain uses TRBV18 with TRBJ2-7; D may be TRBD1 (5 bases). The CDR3 extends over 14 amino acids. Trimming removed 1 base from V and 6 bases from J, with 13 bases in between. Looked up from germline, CDR1 is KGHSH and CDR2 is LQKENI. The CDR3 reads CASSPLGDLSEQYF. The CDR3 bases are TGTGCCAGCTCACCACTAGGGGATCTCTCCGAGCAGTACTTC.

This clonotype was counted ten times or more. V is TRBV29-1 and J is TRBJ1-1, with D maybe TRBD1 (6 bases). CDR1 is SQVTM, CDR2 ANQGSEA, per germline. V was shortened by 4 bases and J by 0 bases, with 15 bases between the two germline ends. The CDR3 has 15 residues. CDR3 bases: TGCAGCGTTGGCTCAGGGGCATCCATGAACACTGAAGCTTTCTTT. It encodes CSVGSGASMNTEAFF.

This clonotype is a singleton in its sample. The chain combines TRBV20-1 with TRBJ2-3; a possible D gene is TRBD2 (5 bases). Germline assignment: CDR1 DFQATT and CDR2 SNEGSKA (reference sequence). The CDR3 consists of 15 residues. Trimming took off 3 bases at V and 3 bases at J, with 16 bases between the two ends. Here the CDR3 DNA reads TGCAGTGCTAGGTTCGATGAGGAGGCGACAGATACGCAGTATTTT. Translating it yields CSARFDEEATDTQYF.

This clonotype appeared many times. This sequence joins TRBV2 and TRBJ2-3; 10 bases align to TRBD2. This CDR3 has 15 residues. The ends lost 9 bases at V and 0 bases at J; junction bases unmatched: 6. The germline CDR1 and CDR2 sequences are SNHLY and FYNNEI. The CDR3 nucleotides read TGTGCCAGTCCGGGACTAGCGCCTAGCACAGATACGCAGTATTTT. This sequence encodes CASPGLAPSTDTQYF.

This clonotype showed up many times. This sequence joins TRBV10-3 and TRBJ2-7; 9 nucleotides align to TRBD1. Germline V CDR1 and CDR2: ENHRY, SYGVKD. J gave up 6 bases and V 5 bases, and 5 bases lay outside the gene matches. This CDR3 has 13 residues. The CDR3 spells CAISPGQGREQYF. As DNA, the CDR3 is TGTGCCATCAGTCCGGGACAGGGACGCGAGCAGTACTTC.

The table lists this clonotype with many counts. The rearrangement links TRBV13 to TRBJ1-1; D is ambiguous. CDR3 size: 14 residues. Germline loops: CDR1 PRHDT, CDR2 FYEKMQ (reference sequence). Trimming left V 4 bases short and J 7 bases short, with 16 bases between. The DNA for the CDR3 is TGTGCCAGCAGCTCGGAGCCGCAGCGGTTTGAAGCTTTCTTT. It yields the protein CASSSEPQRFEAFF.

In its sample, this clonotype was seen many times. This chain links TRBV20-1 with TRBJ2-3, with 7 bases that match TRBD2. The length of the CDR3 is 14 residues. Unmatched junction bases numbered 3, after V lost 3 bases and J lost 0 bases. Germline CDR1 reads DFQATT; CDR2 reads SNEGSKA (reference sequence). In nucleotides, the CDR3 is TGCAGTGCTAGCGGGAGGACTAGCACAGATACGCAGTATTTT. This codes for CSASGRTSTDTQYF.

This clonotype has at least ten counts. CDR3 in amino acids: CASSPGGSSSYEQYF. In DNA form, the CDR3 reads TGTGCCAGCAGCCCCGGCGGGAGCTCATCCTACGAGCAGTACTTC. This chain links TRBV7-2 with TRBJ2-7, with 7 bases identical to TRBD2. V shed 5 bases and J 1 base; nucleotides not matched to a gene: 8. The CDR3 sequence is 15 residues long. The germline V gene has CDR1 SGHTA and CDR2 FQGNSA.

The V call is TRBV4-2, the J call TRBJ1-2; perhaps TRBD1 as D (5 bases). This CDR3 comprises 15 residues. Deletions cut 0 bases from V and 4 bases from J, with 12 bases between. Germline values: CDR1 LGHNA, CDR2 YNFKEQ. Here the CDR3 DNA reads TGTGCCAGCAGCCAAGAGGGGGAGGGGAGCTATGGCTACACCTTC. Its translation: CASSQEGEGSYGYTF.

The genes are TRBV12-3 or TRBV12-4 and TRBJ1-3; no reliable D call. The V end lost 6 bases, the J end lost 0 bases, and 6 bases lay between the germline ends. The CDR3 covers 13 residues. CDR3 sequence (DNA): TGTGCCAGCAGGACACCCTCTGGAAACACCATATATTTT. Translation: CASRTPSGNTIYF.

This sequence joins TRBV11-1 and TRBJ1-2; a possible D gene is TRBD1 (5 bases). Germline V gives CDR1 SGHAT, CDR2 FQDESV (reference sequence). Trimming removed 4 bases from V and 7 bases from J, with 10 bases in between. The CDR3 is 12 residues long. For the CDR3, the DNA is TGTGCCAGCAGCTATCACGGGGGTGGCTACACCTTC. The encoded protein is CASSYHGGGYTF.

The chain uses TRBV2 and TRBJ2-1, with 9 nucleotides matching TRBD2. This CDR3 has 16 residues. V dropped 3 bases and J dropped 9; count of bases not matched to a gene: 12. Germline lookup yields CDR1 SNHLY and CDR2 FYNNEI. This CDR3 reads CASSDLPSGRMVEQFF. The CDR3 bases are TGTGCCAGCAGTGATTTGCCCAGCGGGAGGATGGTTGAGCAGTTCTTC. Drawing the rest from reference TRBV2 and TRBJ2-1, the complete variable domain is EPEVTQTPSHQVTQMGQEVILRCVPISNHLYFYWYRQILGQKVEFLVSFYNNEISEKSEIFDDQFSVERPDGSNFTLKIRSTKLEDSAMYFCASSDLPSGRMVEQFFGPGTRLTVL.

Ten or more counts support this clonotype. The chain recombines TRBV7-3 with TRBJ2-5; the match to TRBD2 covers 8 bases. Germline loops: CDR1 SGHTA, CDR2 FQGTGA. This CDR3 spans 15 amino acids. Germline trimming cut 5 bases from V and 5 bases from J; bases unmatched to any gene: 10. The CDR3 bases are TGTGCCAGCAGCCACAGCGGGAGTGTTGCGGAGACCCAGTACTTC. Amino acid sequence: CASSHSGSVAETQYF.

The chain uses TRBV5-1 and TRBJ2-1; 9 bases align to TRBD1. V lost 3 bases to trimming and J lost 2 bases; unmatched junction nucleotides: 6. The CDR3 has 16 amino acids. Per the germline V gene, CDR1 is SGHRS and CDR2 is YFSETQ. The CDR3 DNA reads TGCGCCAGCAGCTCCTCGGGACAGGGAACCTACAATGAGCAGTTCTTC. Amino acids: CASSSSGQGTYNEQFF.

About this clonotype itself: At one boundary the junction diverges from the germline segment, which might be a read error. V is TRBV19 and J is TRBJ2-1; either TRBD1 or TRBD2 may fit D (5 bases each). The CDR3 loop spans 15 amino acids. Germline V gives CDR1 LNHDA, CDR2 SQIVND (reference sequence). The CDR3 region is CVSTPYLGAYNEQFF. Here the CDR3 DNA reads TGTGTCAGTACCCCTTATTTGGGGGCCTACAATGAGCAGTTCTTC.

The DNA for the CDR3 is TGTGCCAGCAGCCCAACCCTGGCCGCGGGCCCCTGGGAGCTGTTTTTT. Its protein product is CASSPTLAAGPWELFF. This sequence joins TRBV7-3 and TRBJ2-2; D possibly corresponds to TRBD2 (5 bases). Germline CDR1 is SGHTA and CDR2 is FQGTGA. There are 16 residues in the CDR3. Trimming shortened V by 5 bases and J by 9 bases, and 22 bases separated the two germline ends.

A few counts support this clonotype. The chain recombines TRBV20-1 with TRBJ2-2; a possible D gene is TRBD2 (5 bases). The CDR3 sequence is 16 residues long. The germline V and J ends were trimmed by 2 bases and 2 bases, with 15 bases remaining between them. Germline V gene sequence: CDR1 DFQATT, CDR2 SNEGSKA (reference sequence). In nucleotides, the CDR3 is TGCAGTGCTAGACGTTGGGGAGCAGGAAACACCGGGGAGCTGTTTTTT. Its translation is CSARRWGAGNTGELFF.

The genes are TRBV9 and TRBJ1-2, with D uncertain. The CDR3 has 15 residues. V gave up 0 bases and J gave up 6 bases, with 15 bases separating them. CDR1 SGDLS and CDR2 YYNGEE come from the germline V gene. The CDR3 sequence is CASSVEGSQADGYTF. DNA for the CDR3: TGTGCCAGCAGCGTAGAAGGATCCCAAGCTGATGGCTACACCTTC.

Ten or more counts support this clonotype. The J gene is TRBJ2-7, the V gene TRBV30, with TRBD2 matching over 7 bases. The V gene end was trimmed by 4 bases and the J gene end by 3 bases; junction bases not matched to a gene: 3. Germline-derived CDR1 and CDR2 are GTSNPN and SVGIG (reference sequence). The CDR3 has 12 residues. This CDR3 is CAWKVAGYEQYF. The CDR3 DNA reads TGTGCCTGGAAGGTAGCGGGCTACGAGCAGTACTTC.

This clonotype appeared many times. This chain joins TRBV12-3 or TRBV12-4 and TRBJ2-3; 8 bases match TRBD1. This CDR3 contains 19 residues. J gave up 2 bases and V 6 bases, and 19 bases lay outside the gene matches. CDR3 sequence reads: CASSTDRGLGPQHTDTQYF. CDR3 nucleotides: TGTGCCAGCAGCACCGACAGGGGCCTAGGACCCCAACACACAGATACGCAGTATTTT.

This clonotype appeared a few times. The CDR3 nucleotides are TGTGCCAGCAGCCAAGAACCGGATTACAATGAGCAGTTCTTC. Amino acid sequence: CASSQEPDYNEQFF. The chain employs TRBV14 and TRBJ2-1, with no clear D. Per the germline V gene, CDR1 is SGHDN and CDR2 is FVKESK. CDR3 size: 14 residues. The V end was cut by 0 bases, the J end by 4 bases, with 7 bases between.

The sample holds many counts of this clonotype. V gene TRBV9 combines with J gene TRBJ1-4; 9 nucleotides match TRBD1. In germline, CDR1 is SGDLS, CDR2 YYNGEE. J was trimmed by 7 bases and V by 4 bases; bases with no gene match: 5. The CDR3 has 14 residues. This CDR3 is CASSIQGAGEKLFF. CDR3 in DNA: TGTGCCAGCAGCATACAGGGGGCAGGTGAAAAACTGTTTTTT.

This sequence joins TRBV14 and TRBJ2-3, with TRBD2 identical over 14 bases. The CDR3 has 17 residues. Germline-derived CDR1 and CDR2 are SGHDN and FVKESK. Trimming cost V 2 bases and J 6 bases; bases outside gene matches: 7. The CDR3, as DNA: TGTGCCAGCAGCCAACTTACGGGACTAGCGGGAGAGGATACGCAGTATTTT. This sequence encodes CASSQLTGLAGEDTQYF.

The table lists this clonotype with many counts. CDR3 in amino acids: CAWISSFSNYGYTF. The CDR3 region has the DNA TGTGCCTGGATTAGTTCGTTCTCTAACTATGGCTACACCTTC. This chain joins TRBV30 and TRBJ1-2; no firm D call. Between the trimmed V and J ends, which lost 4 bases and 0 bases, there was a span of 12 bases. This CDR3 comprises 14 residues. Germline CDR1 GTSNPN, CDR2 SVGIG (reference sequence).

This clonotype was observed many times. This sequence joins TRBV27 and TRBJ1-1; unclear D gene. The germline V gene has CDR1 MNHEY and CDR2 SMNVEV (reference sequence). The CDR3 has 14 residues. Trimming stripped 3 bases from V and 1 base from J, with 9 bases between. The CDR3: CASSLSEGNTEAFF. The CDR3 DNA sequence: TGTGCCAGCAGTTTGTCGGAAGGGAACACTGAAGCTTTCTTT.